This T cell receptor beta chain was profiled in a study of cytomegalovirus exposure and HLA in healthy donors. Germline CDR1 reads SGDLS; CDR2 reads YYNGEE. The junction had 6 bases not matched to a gene; V was cut back by 3 bases and J by 5 bases. This CDR3 comprises 14 residues. Researchers ran the PCR with 60 Vbeta and 13 Jbeta primers. Here immunoSEQ multiplex PCR was the method, and the copy in TCRdb shows in-frame clones only, minus some. The repertoire includes about 300,000 clones, 86% of them detected once, and roughly 4% sits in the top ten. Sequencing was performed on PBMCs. The TCR sequence derives from a man aged 40-49 years in good health and CMV-seropositive. J is TRBJ2-7 and V is TRBV9; 9 bases map to TRBD1. The DNA of the CDR3 is TGTGCCAGCAGCGGACCGGGACAGGGCCACGAGCAGTACTTC. Translating it yields CASSGPGQGHEQYF.